The 5 T cell receptor beta chains reported below all come from one sample, sequenced in a study of Ad26.COV2.S vaccination and SARS-CoV-2 variants. Sequencing used immunoSEQ multiplex PCR; TCRdb keeps in-frame clones, though not all of them. This table has more than 400,000 clones, less than 95% appearing once. Treatment here: around 19 received Ad26.COV2.S at low or high dose, single or two shots; roughly five received placebo; per-sample allocation not given. Day 63 after the first injection of vaccine or placebo was the sampling time. The sample here was peripheral blood, taken in a trial of Ad26.COV2.S vaccine versus placebo. The receptor set was obtained from a person between 18 and 65 years old who received the Ad26.COV2.S COVID-19 vaccine or a placebo.

This clone was picked up one time. The chain links TRBV14 to TRBJ2-7; TRBD1 or TRBD2 may be the D gene (5 bases each). V was trimmed by 4 bases and J by 3 bases, leaving 13 bases between them. The CDR3 sequence is 14 residues long. Germline CDR1 and CDR2: SGHDN and FVKESK. The CDR3: CASSLLGDVYEQYF. The CDR3 region has the DNA TGTGCCAGCAGCCTCCTGGGGGATGTCTACGAGCAGTACTTC. The entire variable domain, with the rest obtained from reference TRBV14 and TRBJ2-7, is as follows: EAGVTQFPSHSVIEKGQTVTLRCDPISGHDNLYWYRRVMGKEIKFLLHFVKESKQDESGMPNNRFLAERTGGTYSTLKVQPAELEDSGVYFCASSLLGDVYEQYFGPGTRLTVT.

The chain joins TRBV15 to TRBJ1-1; D possibly corresponds to TRBD1 (5 bases). The CDR3 is 16 residues long. Germline CDR1 reads LNHNV; CDR2 reads YYDKDF (reference sequence). V was clipped by 6 bases and J by 0 bases, with 17 bases between them. CDR3 DNA: TGTGCCACCAGTCTCTCGCCGCGGGGCATGAACACTGAAGCTTTCTTT. It codes for CATSLSPRGMNTEAFF.

The chain recombines TRBV27 with TRBJ1-1; weak D call: TRBD1 (5 bases). Trimming took 2 bases from V and 4 from J, leaving 11 bases between them. This CDR3 comprises 14 residues. CDR1 MNHEY and CDR2 SMNVEV come from the germline V gene (reference sequence). Here the CDR3 DNA reads TGTGCCAGCAGTTTAGTGGGGCTTGGCACTGAAGCTTTCTTT. Translation: CASSLVGLGTEAFF.

This clone was counted between two and nine times. In DNA form, the CDR3 reads TGTGCCAGCAGCGTAGAGGGGACAGGGCACGAGCAGTACTTC. Translating gives CASSVEGTGHEQYF. V is TRBV9 and J is TRBJ2-7, with TRBD1 identical over 9 bases. Trimming removed 0 bases from V and 5 bases from J; junction bases left unmatched: 3. Germline lookup yields CDR1 SGDLS and CDR2 YYNGEE. The CDR3 extends over 14 amino acids.

The chain couples TRBV7-9 to TRBJ2-7; D may be TRBD2 (5 bases). V lost 2 bases, J lost 5 bases, and 10 bases lay in between. Germline CDR1 and CDR2: SEHNR and FQNEAQ (reference sequence). The CDR3 totals 13 residues. The CDR3 sequence: CASSLSGGHEQYF. The CDR3 DNA sequence: TGTGCCAGCAGCTTATCAGGAGGCCACGAGCAGTACTTC.